This TCR beta chain came from a study of T cell repertoires in cytomegalovirus infection. Turning to the study itself: Researchers turned to recently identified HLA-C-restricted CMV epitopes as well as well-studied HLA-B-restricted ones. Evidence of both CMV infection and a matching HLA type came from public TCR beta signatures.

With 5 bases removed from V and 0 bases from J, the gap between germline ends came to 17 bases. CDR3 size: 16 residues. Germline V gene lookup returns CDR1 SGHAT and CDR2 FQNNGV. In TCRdb, the reads were re-called with MiXCR into one record per CDR3 protein. The sample shows some 920,000 distinct CDR3 sequences, 30% to 40% of them seen only once. Findings and caveats of the study: CMV-specific TCR beta clonotypes restricted by HLA-C were the ones dominating the ex vivo response. Carriers of CMV and the relevant HLA type were discriminated by public TCR beta frequency.

This clonotype was seen more than once but under ten times. Its antigen is unknown. The chain uses TRBV11-2 and TRBJ2-7; D gene uncertain. The TCR was taken from a human donor in good health (CMV status not recorded). Some clones in this sample may be carry-over from other donors' samples. This sample comprised cultured CD8+ T cells from PBMCs, obtained from culture after CMV antigen stimulation. The CDR3 nucleotides read TGTGCCAGCAGCGGTACAATTCGGGCCTTCTCCTACGAGCAGTACTTC. As protein: CASSGTIRAFSYEQYF.